This TCR beta chain was recorded in a study of blood T cells in healthy people across ages (dated by TCRdb to 2014 to 2015). Background on the whole study: In model experiments, template switching captured roughly one uniquely barcoded TCR beta cDNA molecule for every two T cells. To track age-related changes in TCR beta repertoire diversity, the study relied on deep sequencing normalized with unique cDNA molecular identifiers. Donors were grouped into four age groups: young (average roughly 15 years), middle-aged (39), aged (approximately 67) and long-lived (over 80). To avoid experimental bias, donors of different ages were randomly spread across the sequencing lanes. Using the same blood draw, the study looked at two additional independent replicas of 1 million unique cDNA reads for two donors, one aged 18 to 29 and the other aged 80 or older. Results the study describes overall, beyond this receptor: The CMV infection status of donors was not known, potentially confounding age-related changes in expanded clonotypes. Estimates of total diversity based on one million sequenced T cells were considered lower bounds and underestimates. Compared with the aged group, more naive CD4+ T cells, fewer expanded clones and increased TCR diversity were shown by the long-lived group, suggesting age selection. Observed TCR beta diversity per million T cells fell roughly linearly with age, and a significant reduction was already apparent by age around 39. The percentage of naive T cells measured by flow cytometry correlated strongly with observed TCR beta diversity. Bulk unsorted PBMC profiling prevented conclusive comparison of naive and antigen-experienced compartments.

There are a few counts of this clonotype. It lacks a known antigen. Base qualities are not recorded, but no much larger clone differs from it by a single base. The approximately 39 donors, aged about 6 to 95 years, were systemically healthy Caucasian individuals from Russia. Each donor gave ten milliliters of peripheral blood, collected into EDTA-treated Vacutainer tubes. Ficoll-Paque density-gradient centrifugation was used to isolate PBMCs, with at least 7 million per sample. Total RNA was extracted from PBMCs with Trizol reagent, with at least 6 micrograms obtained per sample. For every donor, an aliquot of PBMCs went through flow cytometry to measure the percentages of naive CD45RAhigh/CD27high T cells. Preparation of the library involved 5' RACE. Sequenced using an Illumina HiSeq 2500. The second PCR ran for about 6 to 11 cycles and used a J-beta primer mix along with a sample-barcoded 5' primer. A template-switch 5' adaptor carrying 12 random nucleotides introduced a unique molecular identifier onto each TCR beta cDNA molecule. Each sample yielded at least 2.5 million CDR3-containing paired-end reads. First-strand cDNA was synthesized from all RNA with the Mint cDNA synthesis kit, primed by a TRBC-specific oligonucleotide. Following uracil-DNA glycosylase treatment, all cDNA underwent a first 18-cycle PCR with the universal primers M1SS and BC2_uni_R. In the paper's pipeline: For normalization, 1 million high-quality reads were randomly selected from each sample, with every read carrying a distinct molecular identifier. Instead of being binned into consensus sequences, reads with shared molecular identifiers were discarded. CDR3 identification, clonotype clustering and error correction used MiTCR with a Q25 quality threshold and the strictest error-elimination algorithm. A nonparametric unseen species model using Euler transformation provided a lower-bound estimate of total TCR beta diversity. TCRdb handled the public reads itself, with Q25 trimming in fastp and clone calling in MiXCR, and kept productive beta chains. Each CDR3 protein appears once, grouped with its most common genes and DNA. The V and J calls were not made by the authors but by TCRdb's processing. Here the sample has 780,000 or so distinct CDR3 sequences; 53% occur a single time. The ten largest make up around 41% of the sample.

CDR1 and CDR2 (SGHRS, YFSETQ) derive from the germline V gene. V and J lose 0 bases and 0 bases, and a span of 13 bases separates them. The CDR3 goes from the cysteine to the phenylalanine over 17 residues. Only the CDR3 DNA is retained, 51 bases long and in frame from the first base. The clonotype originates from an elderly man in good health. Sequencing used blood. Recombination linked TRBV5-1 to TRBJ2-1; no D segment can be confidently identified. CDR3 sequence: CASSLAVASSSYNEQFF. The DNA sequence is TGCGCCAGCAGCTTGGCCGTTGCGTCCAGCTCCTACAATGAGCAGTTCTTC.